A single sample gave rise to the 29 T cell receptor beta chains below, sequenced in a study of human T cells and chemical hapten exposure. Total RNA was isolated from unfractionated whole blood. Using its own MiXCR run on the 5' RACE reads, TCRdb lists one record per CDR3 protein. The sample has more than 75,000 distinct CDR3 sequences, approximately 15% seen once. The receptor set was obtained from a female donor in good health.

The chain links TRBV5-4 to TRBJ2-2, with TRBD1 identical over 8 bases. Germline V CDR1 and CDR2: SGHNT, YYREEE (reference sequence). V gave up 0 bases and J gave up 5 bases; unmatched junction bases: 3. The CDR3 has 15 amino acids. CDR3 coding DNA: TGTGCCAGCAGCTTGGACAGGGGGGCGACCGGGGAGCTGTTTTTT. Translation gives CASSLDRGATGELFF.

This chain connects TRBV19 to TRBJ2-1, with a tentative D call TRBD2 (6 bases). Germline V lookup: CDR1 LNHDA, CDR2 SQIVND (reference sequence). There are 14 residues in the CDR3. V was shortened by 10 bases and J by 3 bases, with 16 bases between the two germline ends. As DNA, the CDR3 is TGTGCCACCCGGGGTTTGGAGGGCTACAATGAGCAGTTCTTC. This sequence encodes CATRGLEGYNEQFF.

The V and J genes are TRBV12-3 or TRBV12-4 and TRBJ2-2, with 12 positions matching TRBD1. The CDR3 runs 17 residues. The trim removed 5 bases at V and 8 bases at J, leaving 12 bases unmatched. The chain's CDR3 is CASSRTLGQGAGGELFF. CDR3 sequence (DNA): TGTGCCAGCAGTCGGACACTGGGACAGGGGGCAGGTGGGGAGCTGTTTTTT.

This clonotype came up a few times. The chain carries TRBV11-3 and TRBJ2-2; D remains unclear. The CDR3 is 16 amino acids. CDR1 is SGHNT and CDR2 is YENEEA in the germline V gene. V gave up 5 bases and J gave up 0 bases, with 13 bases separating them. The CDR3 here is CASSPSPTANTGELFF. The CDR3 DNA follows: TGTGCCAGCAGCCCCTCACCTACCGCGAACACCGGGGAGCTGTTTTTT.

In its sample, this clonotype is medium-sized. The chain recombines TRBV6-4 with TRBJ2-3; 10 bases are a match to TRBD2. Losses at the gene ends were 5 bases for V and 5 bases for J; bases not matched to a gene: 7. This CDR3 contains 15 residues. The germline gives CDR1 MRHNA, CDR2 SNTAGT. The CDR3, as DNA: TGTGCCAGCAGTCAAAGCGGGGGGGCCATAGATACGCAGTATTTT. It encodes CASSQSGGAIDTQYF.

The V call is TRBV10-3, the J call TRBJ2-4, with 7 positions matching TRBD2. With V trimmed by 6 bases and J by 9 bases, 11 bases remained unmatched. CDR1 is ENHRY and CDR2 is SYGVKD in the germline V gene. The CDR3 is 14 amino acids. Here the CDR3 reads CAIRGDTGEGIQYF. In DNA form, the CDR3 reads TGTGCCATCAGAGGAGACACGGGGGAGGGCATTCAGTACTTC.

This clonotype was picked up one time. V gene TRBV11-3 combines with J gene TRBJ2-3; no clear D gene. Trimming left V 4 bases short and J 2 bases short, with 13 bases between. The CDR3 sequence is 15 residues long. Germline V gene lookup returns CDR1 SGHNT and CDR2 YENEEA. CDR3 DNA: TGTGCCAGCAGCTCAGGCGGTCTTTTCACAGATACGCAGTATTTT. This translates into CASSSGGLFTDTQYF.

The sample holds a few counts of this clonotype. The chain couples TRBV6-6 to TRBJ2-4; D might be TRBD2 (6 bases). The CDR3 totals 17 residues. The ends were cut back, 9 bases at V and 2 bases at J, with 23 bases in the middle. Germline CDR1 MNHNY, CDR2 SVGAGI (reference sequence). DNA for the CDR3: TGTGCCAGTTTGGGACTGGCCGATTGGTCGTCCAAAAACATTCAGTACTTC. Translated: CASLGLADWSSKNIQYF.

This clonotype was counted only a few times. J is TRBJ1-2 and V is TRBV28; D possibly corresponds to TRBD1 (5 bases). Germline loops: CDR1 MDHEN, CDR2 SYDVKM. Trimming pared 6 bases from V and 8 bases from J, leaving 19 bases between. This CDR3 is built from 14 residues. The CDR3 DNA follows: TGTGCCAGCAGCCCGGGACTGGGGCGAGGGGGCTACACCTTC. Amino acid sequence: CASSPGLGRGGYTF.

Here the CDR3 reads CASSQRGTEAFF. The CDR3 DNA sequence: TGTGCCAGCAGTCAACGTGGCACTGAAGCTTTCTTT. V and J are TRBV6-6 and TRBJ1-1, with D unclear. The V end was cut by 5 bases, the J end by 4 bases, with 8 bases between. The germline CDR1 and CDR2 sequences are MNHNY and SVGAGI (reference sequence). This CDR3 spans 12 amino acids.

This clonotype was found many times. Here the CDR3 DNA reads TGCAGCGTTGAAGAAGATGAGGGAATCTATGGCTACACCTTC. Its protein is CSVEEDEGIYGYTF. The V and J genes are TRBV29-1 and TRBJ1-2; D unresolved. Per the germline V gene, CDR1 is SQVTM and CDR2 is ANQGSEA. The length of the CDR3 is 14 residues. V lost 0 bases and J lost 4, with 12 bases in between.

CDR3 coding DNA: TGCAGTGCTAGATCAACCGGGACAAGCTCCTACGAGCAGTACTTC. Protein sequence: CSARSTGTSSYEQYF. V gene TRBV20-1 combines with J gene TRBJ2-7, with a tentative D call TRBD1 (6 bases). The CDR3 covers 15 residues. Trimming shortened V by 2 bases and J by 0 bases, and 14 bases separated the two germline ends. Per the germline V gene, CDR1 is DFQATT and CDR2 is SNEGSKA (reference sequence).

This clonotype was detected a few times. CDR3 in amino acids: CASAKGGPAYEQYF. The CDR3 DNA reads as TGTGCTAGTGCCAAAGGGGGGCCAGCCTACGAGCAGTACTTC. The chain couples TRBV12-5 to TRBJ2-7; D is tentatively TRBD1 or TRBD2 (6 bases each). This CDR3 has 14 residues. Trimming cost V 7 bases and J 2 bases, with 15 bases left between them. Germline CDR1 is LGHNT and CDR2 is FRNRAP.

This chain joins TRBV12-3 or TRBV12-4 and TRBJ1-1; TRBD1 aligns across 7 bases. V trimming: 5 bases; J trimming: 5 bases; junction bases outside the gene matches: 11. The CDR3 runs 15 residues. The CDR3: CASSLTPQGGTEAFF. The CDR3 nucleotides read TGTGCCAGCAGTCTAACACCTCAGGGGGGGACTGAAGCTTTCTTT.

This sequence joins TRBV4-2 and TRBJ1-1; no firm D call. The germline V and J ends were trimmed by 0 bases and 0 bases, with 11 bases remaining between them. The CDR3 has 16 amino acids. In germline, CDR1 is LGHNA, CDR2 YNFKEQ. CDR3 sequence reads: CASSQDPSSMNTEAFF. DNA for the CDR3: TGTGCCAGCAGCCAAGATCCATCATCGATGAACACTGAAGCTTTCTTT.

V gene TRBV7-2 combines with J gene TRBJ1-1, with 7 nucleotides matching TRBD1. The CDR3 covers 15 residues. The V segment lost 5 bases and the J segment 0 bases; nucleotides outside the gene matches: 6. Germline V gene sequence: CDR1 SGHTA, CDR2 FQGNSA. CDR3 coding DNA: TGTGCCAGCAGCAAAACGACAGGGATGAACACTGAAGCTTTCTTT. Its translation: CASSKTTGMNTEAFF. The full variable domain, its missing parts supplied by reference TRBV7-2 and TRBJ1-1, is GAGVSQSPSNKVTEKGKDVELRCDPISGHTALYWYRQSLGQGLEFLIYFQGNSAPDKSGLPSDRFSAERTGGSVSTLTIQRTQQEDSAVYLCASSKTTGMNTEAFFGQGTRLTVV.

This clonotype was observed a single time. This chain uses TRBV28 with TRBJ2-7; 7 positions agree with TRBD2. Looked up from germline, CDR1 is MDHEN and CDR2 is SYDVKM. Trimming removed 6 bases from V and 3 bases from J; junction bases left unmatched: 5. The CDR3 is made up of 13 amino acids. DNA for the CDR3: TGTGCCAGCAGGGGGGGGGGGTTCTACGAGCAGTACTTC. Protein sequence: CASRGGGFYEQYF.

This clonotype was counted between two and nine times. This chain joins TRBV6-6 and TRBJ1-4; no clear D gene. V lost 6 bases to trimming and J lost 8 bases, with 7 bases between them. The length of the CDR3 is 11 residues. Germline-derived CDR1 and CDR2 are MNHNY and SVGAGI (reference sequence). CDR3 amino acids: CASSREEKLFF. Here the CDR3 DNA reads TGTGCCAGCAGCCGGGAGGAAAAACTGTTTTTT.

This clonotype turned up a few times. The CDR3 DNA reads TGTGCCTCACAACCCGCCGGGATTGAAGCTTTCTTT. Residues: CASQPAGIEAFF. The rearrangement links TRBV30 to TRBJ1-1; D unclear. This CDR3 has 12 residues. Trimming removed 7 bases from V and 7 bases from J, with 16 bases in between. Germline loops: CDR1 GTSNPN, CDR2 SVGIG (reference sequence).

The gene calls are TRBV5-4 and TRBJ1-3, with D maybe TRBD1 (5 bases). The V end lost 4 bases, the J end lost 2 bases, and 10 bases lay between the germline ends. CDR3 length equals 14 residues. Germline loops: CDR1 SGHNT, CDR2 YYREEE (reference sequence). The CDR3, as DNA: TGTGCCAGCAGCATGGGGGGTCCTGGAAACACCATATATTTT. Protein sequence: CASSMGGPGNTIYF.

The CDR3 DNA reads TGTGCCAGCACCCAGACCCGACAAGGTAGCTCCTATAATTCACCCCTCCACTTT. Protein: CASTQTRQGSSYNSPLHF. The V call is TRBV27, the J call TRBJ1-6; D not certain. V lost 7 bases and J 0 bases, leaving 19 bases between the germline ends. Germline CDR1 MNHEY, CDR2 SMNVEV (reference sequence). This CDR3 region has 18 residues.

In its sample, this clonotype was seen a few times. V gene TRBV20-1 combines with J gene TRBJ2-7; 12 nucleotides line up with TRBD2. CDR1 and CDR2 (germline): DFQATT, SNEGSKA (reference sequence). The CDR3 runs 20 residues. J lost 5 bases, V lost 3 bases, and 23 bases had no gene match. The DNA for the CDR3 is TGCAGTGCTAGCCCCAGCCAGGATCAATCGACTAGCGGGAGATCACACGAGCAGTACTTC. It yields the protein CSASPSQDQSTSGRSHEQYF.

This clonotype was detected only once. The J gene is TRBJ1-6, the V gene TRBV20-1, with D perhaps matching TRBD1 (5 bases). Trimming cost V 6 bases and J 6 bases, with 27 bases left between them. From germline, CDR1 is DFQATT and CDR2 SNEGSKA (reference sequence). The CDR3 sequence is 18 residues long. The CDR3: CSATFGGKEIRLNSPLHF. CDR3 nucleotide sequence: TGCAGTGCCACCTTTGGGGGGAAAGAAATTCGTCTTAATTCACCCCTCCACTTT.

This clonotype was seen a handful of times. The J gene is TRBJ2-3, the V gene TRBV4-3; 9 nucleotides match TRBD2. J gave up 4 bases and V 0 bases, and 2 bases lay outside the gene matches. This CDR3 is 15 amino acids long. Per the germline V gene, CDR1 is LGHNA and CDR2 is YSLEER. CDR3 region: CASSQDASGADTQYF. CDR3 nucleotides: TGCGCCAGCAGCCAAGATGCTAGCGGGGCAGATACGCAGTATTTT.

V and J are TRBV6-5 and TRBJ1-6, with a tentative D call TRBD1 (5 bases). Deletions cut 6 bases from V and 1 base from J, with 10 bases between. The CDR3 is 15 residues long. The germline V gene has CDR1 MNHEY and CDR2 SVGAGI. CDR3 nucleotide sequence: TGTGCCAGCAGCAAAGGACAATCCTATAATTCACCCCTCCACTTT. Its protein is CASSKGQSYNSPLHF.

The sample holds many counts of this clonotype. The genes are TRBV7-2 and TRBJ2-5; D call uncertain. Germline CDR1 reads SGHTA; CDR2 reads FQGNSA. CDR3 length: 14 residues. Trimming shortened V by 1 base and J by 3 bases, and 9 bases separated the two germline ends. The CDR3 region is CASSLVPQEETQYF. The CDR3 bases are TGTGCCAGCAGCTTAGTACCACAAGAAGAGACCCAGTACTTC.

The rearrangement joins TRBV30 to TRBJ1-3; D possibly corresponds to TRBD1 (5 bases). The CDR3 is made up of 15 amino acids. Germline V CDR1 and CDR2: GTSNPN, SVGIG (reference sequence). Trimming took off 1 base at V and 0 bases at J, with 10 bases between the two ends. The CDR3 region has the DNA TGTGCCTGGAGTGCCACAGGAAACTCTGGAAACACCATATATTTT. This gives the protein CAWSATGNSGNTIYF.

The chain joins TRBV18 to TRBJ1-4; D unclear. This CDR3 is 15 amino acids long. V lost 3 bases and J lost 4, with 12 bases in between. Germline-derived CDR1 and CDR2 are KGHSH and LQKENI. The CDR3 here is CASSPREVLNEKLFF. Here the CDR3 DNA reads TGTGCCAGCTCACCTCGGGAGGTGCTTAATGAAAAACTGTTTTTT.

The V and J genes are TRBV6-1 and TRBJ1-4; D call uncertain. The CDR3 sequence is 13 residues long. Germline V lookup: CDR1 MNHNS, CDR2 SASEGT. Trimming took off 4 bases at V and 8 bases at J, with 11 bases between the two ends. The CDR3 protein is CASSVGRGEKLFF. CDR3 DNA sequence: TGTGCCAGCAGTGTAGGCAGAGGCGAAAAACTGTTTTTT.